A single sample gave rise to the 29 T cell receptor beta chains below, sequenced in a study of identical twins. TCRdb reanalysed the 5' RACE reads using MiXCR and keeps one entry per CDR3 protein. Among 1,800,000 or so distinct CDR3 sequences listed, roughly 35% were seen once. The sample taken for sequencing was cord blood. The receptors stem from a newborn girl in good health.

This clonotype was detected a few times. The J gene is TRBJ2-1, the V gene TRBV20-1; 9 bases line up with TRBD2. In germline, CDR1 is DFQATT, CDR2 SNEGSKA (reference sequence). CDR3 length equals 15 residues. The V gene end was trimmed by 3 bases and the J gene end by 6 bases; junction bases not matched to a gene: 9. The CDR3 nucleotides read TGCAGTGCTAGTGGAGCGGGAGGATGGGGCAATGAGCAGTTCTTC. This codes for CSASGAGGWGNEQFF.

This clonotype was counted between two and nine times. The chain couples TRBV2 to TRBJ2-7; D might be TRBD1 or TRBD2, each matching 5 bases. Trimming cost V 5 bases and J 4 bases, with 15 bases left between them. CDR3 length: 14 residues. Germline V CDR1 and CDR2: SNHLY, FYNNEI. CDR3 residues: CASSFGGVGYEQYF. The CDR3 bases are TGTGCCAGCAGTTTTGGGGGAGTCGGGTACGAGCAGTACTTC.

The CDR3 bases are TGTGCCAGCAGCCCCCCGGGTAGTGGGACTAATGAAAAACTGTTTTTT. Residues: CASSPPGSGTNEKLFF. The chain employs TRBV12-3 or TRBV12-4 and TRBJ1-4; D gene uncertain. The CDR3 is made up of 16 amino acids. The V end was cut by 6 bases, the J end by 2 bases, with 16 bases between.

This clonotype was observed a few times. J is TRBJ1-1 and V is TRBV10-3; D unclear. CDR1 and CDR2 (germline): ENHRY, SYGVKD. The CDR3 has 13 residues. V was shortened by 4 bases and J by 0 bases, with 6 bases between the two germline ends. CDR3 nucleotides: TGTGCCATCAGTGCCGGTTTGAACACTGAAGCTTTCTTT. It yields the protein CAISAGLNTEAFF.

This clonotype was counted between two and nine times. The chain employs TRBV5-4 and TRBJ1-2; D is ambiguous. This CDR3 is 15 amino acids long. Trimming removed 2 bases from V and 4 bases from J, with 15 bases in between. The germline V gene has CDR1 SGHNT and CDR2 YYREEE (reference sequence). CDR3 loop: CASSFVPDGSYGYTF. CDR3 nucleotides: TGTGCCAGCAGCTTCGTCCCAGACGGATCCTATGGCTACACCTTC.

The V call is TRBV2, the J call TRBJ2-1; no definite D call. The CDR3 is 11 amino acids. Germline V gene lookup returns CDR1 SNHLY and CDR2 FYNNEI. Trimming took 5 bases from V and 8 from J, leaving 7 bases between them. DNA for the CDR3: TGTGCCAGCAGTCTTAATCATGAGCAGTTCTTC. Amino acid sequence: CASSLNHEQFF.

CDR3 amino acids: CASLPSQGDQPQHF. The DNA of the CDR3 is TGTGCCAGTCTACCGTCCCAGGGGGACCAGCCCCAGCATTTT. The J gene is TRBJ1-5, the V gene TRBV19; 7 bases are shared with TRBD1. V shed 8 bases, J shed 7 bases, and the junction held 11 bases outside the gene matches. The germline gives CDR1 LNHDA, CDR2 SQIVND (reference sequence). This CDR3 spans 14 amino acids. The full variable domain, with the rest looked up from reference TRBV19 and TRBJ1-5, is DGGITQSPKYLFRKEGQNVTLSCEQNLNHDAMYWYRQDPGQGLRLIYYSQIVNDFQKGDIAEGYSVSREKKESFPLTVTSAQKNPTAFYLCASLPSQGDQPQHFGDGTRLSIL.

This clonotype was picked up a small number of times. The gene calls are TRBV28 and TRBJ1-2, with D unresolved. The CDR3 runs 14 residues. The germline gives CDR1 MDHEN, CDR2 SYDVKM. Trimming shortened V by 6 bases and J by 2 bases, and 13 bases separated the two germline ends. CDR3 residues: CASSSFSVNYGYTF. CDR3 coding DNA: TGTGCCAGCAGCTCCTTTTCCGTCAACTATGGCTACACCTTC.

This rearrangement joins TRBV3-1 to TRBJ2-7; D remains unclear. The CDR3 spans 18 residues. Germline assignment: CDR1 LGHDT and CDR2 YNNKEL (reference sequence). Trimming removed 0 bases at V and 7 bases at J, with 25 bases between. The CDR3 DNA sequence: TGTGCCAGCAGCCAAGACCTACGGACCTTCTTCGATTACAATGAGCAGTACTTC. It yields the protein CASSQDLRTFFDYNEQYF.

V is TRBV6-5 and J is TRBJ2-1; D gene ambiguous. CDR1 and CDR2 (germline): MNHEY, SVGAGI. This CDR3 is built from 11 residues. Trimming left V 10 bases short and J 2 bases short, with 6 bases between. CDR3 DNA: TGTGCCACGCAGACCTACAATGAGCAGTTCTTC. Its protein product is CATQTYNEQFF.

This clonotype was found many times. The chain combines TRBV29-1 with TRBJ2-1; TRBD1 matches 9 bases. CDR1 is SQVTM, CDR2 ANQGSEA, per germline. V dropped 7 bases and J dropped 0; count of bases not matched to a gene: 4. This CDR3 region has 14 residues. CDR3 residues: CSGGQGHSYNEQFF. In DNA, the CDR3 is TGCAGCGGGGGACAGGGTCACTCCTACAATGAGCAGTTCTTC.

The chain recombines TRBV7-2 with TRBJ2-1, with a weak D call TRBD2 (5 bases). CDR1 and CDR2 (germline): SGHTA, FQGNSA. The CDR3 is 15 amino acids. V lost 3 bases and J lost 9, with 18 bases in between. CDR3 DNA: TGTGCCAGCAGCTTTGGGCTAGCTCCAGGTGGTGAGCAGTTCTTC. It encodes CASSFGLAPGGEQFF.

The sample holds many counts of this clonotype. This chain uses TRBV27 with TRBJ2-7, with D tentatively TRBD1 (6 bases). Germline V gene sequence: CDR1 MNHEY, CDR2 SMNVEV (reference sequence). Trimming pared 3 bases from V and 0 bases from J, leaving 9 bases between. This CDR3 spans 14 amino acids. The CDR3 DNA reads as TGTGCCAGCAGTTTCTTGGACAGCTCCTACGAGCAGTACTTC. Amino acids: CASSFLDSSYEQYF.

This clonotype has ten or more counts. The chain carries TRBV20-1 and TRBJ2-7, with D perhaps given as TRBD1 or TRBD2 (6 bases each). From germline, CDR1 is DFQATT and CDR2 SNEGSKA (reference sequence). The CDR3 loop spans 15 amino acids. Trimming pared 1 base from V and 0 bases from J, leaving 13 bases between. Here the CDR3 reads CSARGGAKLSYEQYF. The CDR3 DNA follows: TGCAGTGCTAGAGGGGGGGCCAAACTCTCCTACGAGCAGTACTTC.

This clonotype was recorded many times. This chain uses TRBV27 with TRBJ1-4; D is ambiguous. Germline loops: CDR1 MNHEY, CDR2 SMNVEV (reference sequence). Trimming took 4 bases from V and 8 from J, leaving 5 bases between them. The CDR3 has 11 amino acids. CDR3: CASSSGEKLFF. CDR3 sequence (DNA): TGTGCCAGCAGTTCTGGGGAAAAACTGTTTTTT.

For this clonotype: An end of the junction does not agree with germline; a read error may underlie this. CDR3 protein: CASSEGAVRGDTQYF. DNA for the CDR3: TGTGCCAGCAGCGAAGGGGCGGTACGGGGTGATACGCAGTATTTT. This sequence joins TRBV2 and TRBJ2-3; perhaps D is TRBD1 or TRBD2 (5 bases each). Germline assignment: CDR1 SNHLY and CDR2 FYNNEI. The length of the CDR3 is 15 residues.

Many counts were recorded for this clonotype. V and J are TRBV6-6 and TRBJ1-2, with D possibly TRBD1 on 6 matching bases. CDR1 is MNHNY, CDR2 SVGAGI, per germline (reference sequence). The CDR3 loop spans 12 amino acids. Trimming pared 4 bases from V and 6 bases from J, leaving 9 bases between. CDR3 sequence: CASSSDRHGYTF. The CDR3 coding sequence is TGTGCCAGCAGTTCCGACAGGCATGGCTACACCTTC.

The rearrangement links TRBV5-1 to TRBJ2-4; D may be TRBD1 or TRBD2 (5 bases each). The DNA end is a closer match to TRBJ2-7, so the J assignment may be wrong. This CDR3 is built from 15 residues. Germline V lookup: CDR1 SGHRS, CDR2 YFSETQ. This CDR3 is CASSLGDPDSYEQYF. CDR3 sequence (DNA): TGCGCCAGCAGCTTGGGGGACCCGGACTCCTACGAGCAGTACTTC.

This clonotype has more than one count but fewer than ten. The chain links TRBV5-1 to TRBJ2-5; possibly TRBD1 for D (5 bases). Germline V gene data show CDR1 as SGHRS and CDR2 as YFSETQ. The CDR3 covers 16 residues. V lost 0 bases, J lost 4 bases, and 16 bases lay in between. As DNA, the CDR3 is TGCGCCAGCAGCTTGGTATCAGTCAGGGCGAGAGAGACCCAGTACTTC. This sequence encodes CASSLVSVRARETQYF. Combining the CDR3 with reference TRBV5-1 and TRBJ2-5 gives the whole variable domain KAGVTQTPRYLIKTRGQQVTLSCSPISGHRSVSWYQQTPGQGLQFLFEYFSETQRNKGNFPGRFSGRQFSNSRSEMNVSTLELGDSALYLCASSLVSVRARETQYFGPGTRLLVL.

Concerning this clonotype: One base away lies a much larger clone, so this may be a sequencing read error. The CDR3 DNA sequence: TGTGCCAGCAGGGGGTCGACAGTTGGGGCAGATGCGCAGTATTTT. It yields the protein CASRGSTVGADAQYF. The chain uses TRBV2 and TRBJ2-3; D may be TRBD1 (5 bases). The germline gives CDR1 SNHLY, CDR2 FYNNEI. The CDR3 runs 15 residues.

A few counts support this clonotype. This chain connects TRBV20-1 to TRBJ2-1; D not resolved. Germline V gene sequence: CDR1 DFQATT, CDR2 SNEGSKA (reference sequence). The CDR3 has 12 residues. V was pared by 3 bases and J by 5 bases, with 8 bases between. The CDR3 loop is CSASRVNNEQFF. The CDR3 DNA reads as TGCAGTGCTAGTCGGGTCAACAATGAGCAGTTCTTC.

This clonotype showed up just a few times. Here the CDR3 reads CSAKYVRSYNEQFF. For the CDR3, the DNA is TGCAGTGCCAAGTACGTACGGTCCTACAATGAGCAGTTCTTC. The chain is built from TRBV20-1 and TRBJ2-1, with D unclear. The CDR3 contains 14 residues. V lost 6 bases and J lost 1, with 13 bases in between. The germline V gene encodes CDR1 DFQATT and CDR2 SNEGSKA (reference sequence).

This clonotype was observed at least ten times. The V call is TRBV28, the J call TRBJ2-7, with 7 bases identical to TRBD1. J was trimmed by 4 bases and V by 8 bases; bases with no gene match: 11. The length of the CDR3 is 14 residues. Germline values: CDR1 MDHEN, CDR2 SYDVKM. The CDR3 region is CASVSGTAIYEQYF. The CDR3 bases are TGTGCCAGCGTCTCCGGGACAGCGATATACGAGCAGTACTTC.

This sequence joins TRBV5-4 and TRBJ2-3; 7 bases are shared with TRBD1. This CDR3 contains 14 residues. The germline V gene encodes CDR1 SGHNT and CDR2 YYREEE (reference sequence). The V gene end was trimmed by 1 base and the J gene end by 6 bases; junction bases not matched to a gene: 5. CDR3 sequence (DNA): TGTGCCAGCAGCTTGCCAGGGGGTAAGGATACGCAGTATTTT. Its protein is CASSLPGGKDTQYF.

Concerning this clonotype: An end of the junction does not agree with germline; a read error may underlie this. The chain links TRBV6-5 to TRBJ2-4, with D hard to call. The J call is in doubt because the DNA end fits TRBJ2-5 better. The germline V gene encodes CDR1 MNHEY and CDR2 SVGAGI. This CDR3 spans 16 amino acids. In DNA, the CDR3 is TGTGCCGGCAGTTACTCGATCCCTAGAGGTCCGGAGACCCAGTACTTC. Amino acid sequence: CAGSYSIPRGPETQYF.

In its sample, this clonotype was seen a few times. The chain has TRBV12-3 or TRBV12-4 and TRBJ2-1; 10 bases fit TRBD1. Trimming took 6 bases from V and 3 from J; bases not matched to a gene: 8. The CDR3 totals 16 residues. The CDR3 spells CASSPSGTGDYNEQFF. DNA for the CDR3: TGTGCCAGCAGCCCCTCCGGGACAGGGGACTACAATGAGCAGTTCTTC.

This clonotype was counted ten times or more. This chain joins TRBV29-1 and TRBJ2-7; 8 nucleotides align to TRBD1. CDR1 is SQVTM, CDR2 ANQGSEA, per germline. Trimming took 4 bases from V and 3 from J; bases not matched to a gene: 5. CDR3 length equals 13 residues. CDR3 residues: CSVVRGTGYEQYF. CDR3 sequence (DNA): TGCAGCGTTGTTAGAGGGACAGGCTACGAGCAGTACTTC.

The rearrangement uses TRBV5-1 and TRBJ1-4, with no clear D. Per germline, CDR1 SGHRS and CDR2 YFSETQ. There are 14 residues in the CDR3. Trimming stripped 0 bases from V and 6 bases from J, with 9 bases between. The CDR3 protein is CASSLGPEYEKLFF. For the CDR3, the DNA is TGCGCCAGCAGCTTGGGCCCGGAATATGAAAAACTGTTTTTT.

The rearrangement uses TRBV29-1 and TRBJ2-1; D remains unclear. Trimming took 0 bases from V and 12 from J, leaving 3 bases between them. Germline V gene lookup returns CDR1 SQVTM and CDR2 ANQGSEA. The CDR3 runs 9 residues. CDR3 protein: CSVEDLQFF. The CDR3 DNA follows: TGCAGCGTTGAAGATCTGCAGTTCTTC.